The 32 T cell receptor beta chains given below trace back to one sample, sequenced in a study of T cell repertoires in cytomegalovirus infection. TCRdb called the reads again in MiXCR, with one record for every CDR3 protein. The sample holds approximately 750,000 distinct CDR3 sequences, 35% seen once. Sequences were obtained from PBMCs. These receptors all come from a human donor in good health (CMV status not recorded). Some clones in this sample may be carry-over from other donors' samples.

This clonotype has at least ten counts. V is TRBV7-2 and J is TRBJ2-3; D gene ambiguous. CDR3 length equals 15 residues. V was clipped by 1 base and J by 1 base, with 9 bases between them. Germline V lookup: CDR1 SGHTA, CDR2 FQGNSA. This CDR3 is CASSLGPLRTDTQYF. The CDR3 DNA is TGTGCCAGCAGCTTAGGGCCTTTGCGCACAGATACGCAGTATTTT.

J is TRBJ2-5 and V is TRBV7-2; TRBD2 matches 10 bases. V shed 5 bases and J 0 bases; nucleotides not matched to a gene: 3. The CDR3 runs 15 residues. CDR1 SGHTA and CDR2 FQGNSA come from the germline V gene. As DNA, the CDR3 is TGTGCCAGCAGCGCACTAGCGGGGTACCAAGAGACCCAGTACTTC. The encoded protein is CASSALAGYQETQYF.

The chain carries TRBV5-4 and TRBJ2-7; 14 nucleotides line up with TRBD2. This CDR3 contains 17 residues. The V gene end was trimmed by 4 bases and the J gene end by 0 bases; junction bases not matched to a gene: 6. Germline V CDR1 and CDR2: SGHNT, YYREEE (reference sequence). The CDR3 nucleotides are TGTGCCAGCAGCCCGGGACTAGCGGGGGCTAGCTCCTACGAGCAGTACTTC. It yields the protein CASSPGLAGASSYEQYF.

The chain carries TRBV20-1 and TRBJ1-6; TRBD1 aligns across 8 bases. J lost 5 bases, V lost 6 bases, and 6 bases had no gene match. CDR3 size: 14 residues. Germline CDR1 reads DFQATT; CDR2 reads SNEGSKA (reference sequence). The CDR3 bases are TGCAGTGCACCGGACAGGGCGGATAATTCACCCCTCCACTTT. As protein: CSAPDRADNSPLHF.

The rearrangement links TRBV7-6 to TRBJ1-6, with unresolved D. Germline V gene data show CDR1 as SGHVS and CDR2 as FNYEAQ. The CDR3 has 15 residues. V was trimmed by 5 bases and J by 5 bases, leaving 13 bases between them. CDR3 region: CASSRGSTNNSPLHF. The CDR3 nucleotides are TGTGCCAGCAGCCGTGGATCGACGAATAATTCACCCCTCCACTTT.

This chain uses TRBV7-2 with TRBJ2-5, with 8 bases lining up with TRBD1. The CDR3 spans 13 residues. J gave up 4 bases and V 5 bases, and 3 bases lay outside the gene matches. The germline gives CDR1 SGHTA, CDR2 FQGNSA. The CDR3 DNA reads as TGTGCCAGCAGCCGTGACAGGGGAGAGACCCAGTACTTC. It translates to CASSRDRGETQYF.

This clonotype was detected many times. V usage is TRBV25-1 and J usage is TRBJ2-7, with TRBD2 matching 7 bases. This CDR3 is built from 17 residues. CDR1 and CDR2 (germline): MGHDK, SYGVNS. The junction had 11 bases not matched to a gene; V was cut back by 3 bases and J by 0 bases. The CDR3 region has the DNA TGTGCCAGCAGTGACCCGGGACTACCAACGAGCTCCTACGAGCAGTACTTC. Translated: CASSDPGLPTSSYEQYF.

This clonotype was seen a handful of times. The chain combines TRBV7-3 with TRBJ2-1, with 9 bases aligning to TRBD1. CDR1 and CDR2 (germline): SGHTA, FQGTGA. This CDR3 has 14 residues. The J segment lost 7 bases and the V segment lost 4 bases, leaving 5 bases of the junction unmatched. The CDR3 is CASSSTGGVNEQFF. The CDR3 nucleotides read TGTGCCAGCAGCTCGACAGGGGGAGTGAATGAGCAGTTCTTC.

CDR3 in DNA: TGCAGTGCTGGATACAGGGGCACTGAAGCTTTCTTT. Residues: CSAGYRGTEAFF. This sequence joins TRBV20-1 and TRBJ1-1; 7 positions agree with TRBD1. From germline, CDR1 is DFQATT and CDR2 SNEGSKA (reference sequence). The CDR3 is made up of 12 amino acids. V shed 5 bases and J 4 bases; nucleotides not matched to a gene: 4.

This clonotype showed up many times. The chain combines TRBV7-6 with TRBJ1-1, with TRBD1 matching 7 bases. Germline CDR1 SGHVS, CDR2 FNYEAQ. This CDR3 spans 13 amino acids. Trimming cost V 1 base and J 6 bases; bases outside gene matches: 2. In DNA form, the CDR3 reads TGTGCCAGCAGCTTAGGAACAGGGGCTGAAGCTTTCTTT. Translated: CASSLGTGAEAFF. Looking up the rest from reference TRBV7-6 and TRBJ1-1 gives the full variable domain: GAGVSQSPRYKVTKRGQDVALRCDPISGHVSLYWYRQALGQGPEFLTYFNYEAQQDKSGLPNDRFSAERPEGSISTLTIQRTEQRDSAMYRCASSLGTGAEAFFGQGTRLTVV.

On this clonotype itself: It may be a read error: a sequence one base away is much more abundant. Since the CDR3 does not end with the conserved phenylalanine or tryptophan, this likely comes from a read error. The chain is built from TRBV28 and TRBJ1-5; D unresolved. Trimming pared 4 bases from V and 6 bases from J, leaving 7 bases between. CDR1 MDHEN and CDR2 SYDVKM come from the germline V gene. This CDR3 spans 12 amino acids. CDR3 DNA sequence: TGTGCCAGCAGTTGGGGTCGTCAGCCCCAGCATTTG. It encodes CASSWGRQPQHL.

Points on this clonotype: Relative to the germline gene, one junction end is altered; a read error may explain this. The genes are TRBV7-2 and TRBJ1-4; no clear D. CDR1 SGHTA and CDR2 FQGNSA come from the germline V gene. The CDR3 is 15 residues long. The CDR3 region is CASSLGRPECENLFF. The CDR3 nucleotides are TGTGCCAGCAGCTTAGGACGCCCGGAGTGTGAAAACCTGTTTTTT.

The V call is TRBV6-1, the J call TRBJ2-5; D unresolved. The CDR3 extends over 16 amino acids. Trimming removed 0 bases at V and 5 bases at J, with 16 bases between. Germline CDR1 and CDR2: MNHNS and SASEGT. As DNA, the CDR3 is TGTGCCAGCAGTGAAGCGCCGGACGTCAATGTGGAGACCCAGTACTTC. Its protein product is CASSEAPDVNVETQYF.

This clonotype showed up many times. As DNA, the CDR3 is TGTGCCAGCAGCTTAGTGGCGGAGAACACTGAAGCTTTCTTT. Its protein product is CASSLVAENTEAFF. This chain uses TRBV7-8 with TRBJ1-1; D unresolved. Germline assignment: CDR1 SGHVS and CDR2 FQNEAQ. CDR3 length: 14 residues. Deletions cut 1 base from V and 1 base from J, with 7 bases between.

In this sample, this clonotype turned up many times. The rearrangement uses TRBV7-9 and TRBJ1-2; TRBD1 aligns across 7 bases. The J segment lost 4 bases and the V segment lost 4 bases, leaving 3 bases of the junction unmatched. The CDR3 extends over 13 amino acids. In germline, CDR1 is SEHNR, CDR2 FQNEAQ (reference sequence). The chain's CDR3 is CASSSDRVYGYTF. CDR3 nucleotide sequence: TGTGCCAGCAGCTCAGACAGGGTCTATGGCTACACCTTC.

This chain connects TRBV2 to TRBJ1-4, with no clear D. The germline gives CDR1 SNHLY, CDR2 FYNNEI. Trimming cost V 4 bases and J 4 bases, with 10 bases left between them. The CDR3 runs 14 residues. CDR3 DNA: TGTGCCAGCAGTGGTCGGGATTTTAATGAAAAACTGTTTTTT. Amino acid sequence: CASSGRDFNEKLFF. Looking up the rest from reference TRBV2 and TRBJ1-4 gives the full variable domain: EPEVTQTPSHQVTQMGQEVILRCVPISNHLYFYWYRQILGQKVEFLVSFYNNEISEKSEIFDDQFSVERPDGSNFTLKIRSTKLEDSAMYFCASSGRDFNEKLFFGSGTQLSVL.

As for this clonotype: A much larger clone differs by one base, so this may be a read error. In this CDR3 the conserved last residue, phenylalanine or tryptophan, is missing, so a read error is likely. The chain joins TRBV28 to TRBJ2-7; 10 nucleotides line up with TRBD1. The germline V gene has CDR1 MDHEN and CDR2 SYDVKM. The CDR3 loop spans 16 amino acids. Unmatched junction bases numbered 8, after V lost 4 bases and J lost 2 bases. This chain's CDR3 is CASSSGDRGRAYEQYL. CDR3 nucleotide sequence: TGTGCCAGCAGTTCAGGGGACAGGGGAAGGGCCTACGAGCAGTACTTA.

The chain carries TRBV20-1 and TRBJ2-5; D gene ambiguous. This CDR3 is 14 amino acids long. The germline V gene encodes CDR1 DFQATT and CDR2 SNEGSKA (reference sequence). V lost 3 bases, J lost 4 bases, and 15 bases lay in between. Here the CDR3 DNA reads TGCAGTGCTAGCCGACCAGGACGAAGAGAGACCCAGTACTTC. Amino acid sequence: CSASRPGRRETQYF.

This clonotype was recorded a few times. The rearrangement links TRBV19 to TRBJ1-2, with a weak D call TRBD1 (6 bases). The V and J ends lost 8 bases and 7 bases respectively, with 17 bases between them. CDR3 length: 13 residues. Germline CDR1 and CDR2: LNHDA and SQIVND (reference sequence). CDR3 DNA sequence: TGTGCCAGTGTACCACAGGGAGGGGTTGGCTACACCTTC. Translation gives CASVPQGGVGYTF.

The gene calls are TRBV5-6 and TRBJ2-7; TRBD1 aligns across 9 bases. The CDR3 runs 16 residues. V shed 2 bases, J shed 5 bases, and the junction held 11 bases outside the gene matches. Germline V lookup: CDR1 SGHDT, CDR2 YYEEEE. The CDR3, as DNA: TGTGCCAGCAGCTTCCTAACCGGGACAGGGAGACACGAGCAGTACTTC. It is translated as CASSFLTGTGRHEQYF.

Comment on this clonotype: Without the conserved terminal phenylalanine or tryptophan, this CDR3 likely stems from a read error. The chain carries TRBV7-6 and TRBJ1-2; 9 bases fit TRBD1. V trimming: 5 bases; J trimming: 7 bases; junction bases outside the gene matches: 5. The CDR3 contains 13 residues. Germline V gene data show CDR1 as SGHVS and CDR2 as FNYEAQ. CDR3 nucleotide sequence: TGTGCCAGCAGCGTACAGGGGGCGGTTGGCTACACCTTA. Protein: CASSVQGAVGYTL.

Here the CDR3 DNA reads TGCGCCAGCAGCTTGGGGGACAGGGTGGGAAATGAGCAGTTCTTC. Translation gives CASSLGDRVGNEQFF. The V and J genes are TRBV5-1 and TRBJ2-1; 9 nucleotides agree with TRBD1. The trim removed 0 bases at V and 7 bases at J, leaving 5 bases unmatched. The CDR3 has 15 residues. Germline V gives CDR1 SGHRS, CDR2 YFSETQ. Full variable domain (rest looked up from reference TRBV5-1 and TRBJ2-1): KAGVTQTPRYLIKTRGQQVTLSCSPISGHRSVSWYQQTPGQGLQFLFEYFSETQRNKGNFPGRFSGRQFSNSRSEMNVSTLELGDSALYLCASSLGDRVGNEQFFGPGTRLTVL.

This clonotype was counted between two and nine times. J is TRBJ2-1 and V is TRBV28, with D maybe TRBD2 (6 bases). Per the germline V gene, CDR1 is MDHEN and CDR2 is SYDVKM. The CDR3 length is 14 residues. Deletions cut 7 bases from V and 4 bases from J, with 14 bases between. The CDR3: CASKRERPYNEQFF. CDR3 bases: TGTGCCAGCAAACGGGAGCGACCGTACAATGAGCAGTTCTTC. Drawing the rest from reference TRBV28 and TRBJ2-1, the complete variable domain is DVKVTQSSRYLVKRTGEKVFLECVQDMDHENMFWYRQDPGLGLRLIYFSYDVKMKEKGDIPEGYSVSREKKERFSLILESASTNQTSMYLCASKRERPYNEQFFGPGTRLTVL.

The CDR3 sequence: CASSIGPLGGRANEQFF. The CDR3 coding sequence is TGTGCCAGTAGTATTGGCCCCCTTGGCGGGAGGGCCAATGAGCAGTTCTTC. The rearrangement uses TRBV19 and TRBJ2-1; 9 nucleotides match TRBD2. The CDR3 extends over 17 amino acids. V shed 3 bases, J shed 6 bases, and the junction held 12 bases outside the gene matches. The V gene's germline CDR1 is LNHDA and CDR2 SQIVND (reference sequence).

This rearrangement joins TRBV6-5 to TRBJ1-3; D remains unclear. CDR3 length: 16 amino acids. Germline V gene sequence: CDR1 MNHEY, CDR2 SVGAGI. The V end lost 7 bases, the J end lost 3 bases, and 19 bases lay between the germline ends. The CDR3 loop reads CASTREGRGLGNTIYF. CDR3 nucleotide sequence: TGTGCCAGCACCCGTGAAGGACGGGGTCTTGGAAACACCATATATTTT.

This chain uses TRBV28 with TRBJ1-1; D not resolved. CDR3 size: 15 residues. The germline V gene has CDR1 MDHEN and CDR2 SYDVKM. Trimming cost V 3 bases and J 2 bases, with 13 bases left between them. In nucleotides, the CDR3 is TGTGCCAGCAGTTTTGTTGTGGCCATCAACACTGAAGCTTTCTTT. This encodes CASSFVVAINTEAFF.

Of note for this clonotype: Just one base apart from a much larger clone, this may be a read error. Likely a read error: the CDR3 ends without its conserved phenylalanine or tryptophan. The V gene is TRBV7-9, the J gene TRBJ2-3; TRBD2 aligns across 10 bases. CDR1 is SEHNR, CDR2 FQNEAQ, per germline (reference sequence). The CDR3 is 13 amino acids. The CDR3 region is CADLAGEEDTQYC. In DNA form, the CDR3 reads TGTGCAGACCTAGCGGGAGAGGAAGATACGCAGTATTGT.

The chain links TRBV10-3 to TRBJ1-1, with D tentatively TRBD1 (6 bases). Per germline, CDR1 ENHRY and CDR2 SYGVKD. V gave up 6 bases and J gave up 6 bases, with 14 bases separating them. The CDR3 loop spans 13 amino acids. The CDR3 DNA sequence: TGTGCCATCAGGATCCAGGGGTCGGCTGAAGCTTTCTTT. Translating it yields CAIRIQGSAEAFF.

Of note for this clonotype: A much bigger clone sits one base away, suggesting this may be a read error. The chain links TRBV7-2 to TRBJ1-1; weak D call: TRBD1 (6 bases). Germline V lookup: CDR1 SGHTA, CDR2 FQGNSA. The V and J ends lost 2 bases and 4 bases respectively, with 14 bases between them. The CDR3 length is 15 residues. CDR3 sequence reads: CASSLSLGGATEAFF. The CDR3 nucleotides read TGTGCCAGCAGCTTATCCTTAGGGGGGGCCACTGAAGCTTTCTTT.

This clonotype has more than one count but fewer than ten. The chain combines TRBV20-1 with TRBJ2-5, with a tentative D call TRBD2 (6 bases). V lost 3 bases and J lost 3, with 11 bases in between. Germline V lookup: CDR1 DFQATT, CDR2 SNEGSKA (reference sequence). The CDR3 has 13 amino acids. CDR3 sequence: CSASWTIKETQYF. In nucleotides, the CDR3 is TGCAGTGCTAGTTGGACTATAAAAGAGACCCAGTACTTC.

This clonotype was picked up a small number of times. The V and J genes are TRBV11-2 and TRBJ2-3; TRBD2 agrees at 7 bases. Unmatched junction bases numbered 7, after V lost 5 bases and J lost 2 bases. The CDR3 runs 15 residues. CDR1 SGHAT and CDR2 FQNNGV come from the germline V gene. The CDR3 spells CASSIRTSFTDTQYF. CDR3 in DNA: TGTGCCAGCAGCATAAGGACTAGTTTCACAGATACGCAGTATTTT.

CDR3 sequence: CASTPRANAEAFF. CDR3 nucleotide sequence: TGTGCCAGTACCCCACGAGCCAACGCTGAAGCTTTCTTT. This sequence joins TRBV19 and TRBJ1-1; D is unclear. Germline values: CDR1 LNHDA, CDR2 SQIVND (reference sequence). Deletions cut 7 bases from V and 6 bases from J, with 15 bases between. CDR3 length equals 13 residues.